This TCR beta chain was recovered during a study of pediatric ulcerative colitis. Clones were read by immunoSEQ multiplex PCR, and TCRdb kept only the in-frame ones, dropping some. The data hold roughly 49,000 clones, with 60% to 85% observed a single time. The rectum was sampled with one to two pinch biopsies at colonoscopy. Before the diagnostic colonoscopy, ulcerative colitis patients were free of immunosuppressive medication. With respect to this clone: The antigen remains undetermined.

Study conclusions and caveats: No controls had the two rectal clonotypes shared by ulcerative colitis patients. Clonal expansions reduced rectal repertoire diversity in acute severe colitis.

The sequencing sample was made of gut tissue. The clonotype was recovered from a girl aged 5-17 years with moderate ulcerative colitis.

The CDR3 DNA follows: TGCGCCAGCAGCGTCATAGGAGACCCGGGCTACGAGCAGTACTTC. Translating gives CASSVIGDPGYEQYF. The chain has TRBV5-1 and TRBJ2-7; unclear D gene. CDR3 length equals 15 residues. Trimming cost V 4 bases and J 3 bases, with 17 bases left between them. Germline V gene data show CDR1 as SGHRS and CDR2 as YFSETQ.